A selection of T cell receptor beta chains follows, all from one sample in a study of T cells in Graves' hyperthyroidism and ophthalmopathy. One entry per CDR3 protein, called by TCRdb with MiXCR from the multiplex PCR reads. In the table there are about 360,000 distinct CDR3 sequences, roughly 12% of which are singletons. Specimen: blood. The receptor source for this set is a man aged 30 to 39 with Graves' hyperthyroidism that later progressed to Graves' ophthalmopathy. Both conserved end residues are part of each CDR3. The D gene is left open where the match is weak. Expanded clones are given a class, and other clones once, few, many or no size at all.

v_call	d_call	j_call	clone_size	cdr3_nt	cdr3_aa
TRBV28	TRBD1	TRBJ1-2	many	TGTGCCAGCCGGGACAGGACTTACTACACCTTC	CASRDRTYYTF
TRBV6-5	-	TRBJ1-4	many	TGTGCCAGCAGTTACGGGGGACCGGATGAAAAACTGTTTTTT	CASSYGGPDEKLFF
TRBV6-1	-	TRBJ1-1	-	TGTGCCAGCTACCCCGGGACCGTGAACACTGAAGCTTTCTTT	CASYPGTVNTEAFF
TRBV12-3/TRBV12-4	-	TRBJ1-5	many	TGTGCCAGCAGTTTAGGTGGGGGAGCCCAGCCCCAGCATTTT	CASSLGGGAQPQHF
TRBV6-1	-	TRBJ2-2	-	TGTGCCAGCAGCCTCCGTCCCGGGGGGGAGCTGTTTTTT	CASSLRPGGELFF
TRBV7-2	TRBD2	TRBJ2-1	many	TGTGCCAGCAGCCTAGCGGGGGGGCGGTGCAATGAGCAGTTCTTC	CASSLAGGRCNEQFF
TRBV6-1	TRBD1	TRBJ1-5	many	TGTGCCAGCAGTGAGTCGTATTGGGGGACAGGGAGAGATCAGCCCCAGCATTTT	CASSESYWGTGRDQPQHF
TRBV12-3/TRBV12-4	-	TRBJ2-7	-	TGTGCCAGCAGGGAGACAGGAGTCTACGAGCAGTACTTC	CASRETGVYEQYF
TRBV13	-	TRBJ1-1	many	TGTGCCAGCAGCTTAGGAGGACGGATGAACACTGAAGCTTTCTTT	CASSLGGRMNTEAFF
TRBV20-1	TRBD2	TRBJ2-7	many	TGCAGTGCTAGTAATGCGGGGGGGAGCTCCTACGAGCAGTACTTC	CSASNAGGSSYEQYF
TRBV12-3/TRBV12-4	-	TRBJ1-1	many	TGTGCCAGCTCGGATTGGACAATGAACACTGAAGCTTTCTTT	CASSDWTMNTEAFF
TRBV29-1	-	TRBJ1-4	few	TGCAGCGTTCGCGACAGTATTAATGAAAAACTGTTTTTT	CSVRDSINEKLFF
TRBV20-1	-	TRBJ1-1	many	TGCAGTGCTAGAGATGAGCAGGGGATGATTGAAGCTTTCTTT	CSARDEQGMIEAFF
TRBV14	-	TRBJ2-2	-	TGTGCCAGCAGCCTTTTCGGGAGGAACACCGGGGAGCTGTTTTTT	CASSLFGRNTGELFF
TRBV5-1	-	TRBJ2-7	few	TGCGCCAGCAGCTCCCTTGCACAGGCGCCGGAGGACTACGAGCAGTACTTC	CASSSLAQAPEDYEQYF
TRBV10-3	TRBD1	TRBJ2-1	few	TGTGCCATCAGTGACAGGGGGATTCACAATGAGCAGTTCTTC	CAISDRGIHNEQFF
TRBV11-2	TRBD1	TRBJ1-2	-	TGTGCCAGCAGCTCCGGACAGGGTTACTATGGCTACACCTTC	CASSSGQGYYGYTF
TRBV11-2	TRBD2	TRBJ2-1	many	TGTGCCAGCAGCGGTCCGGGACTAGTCATCCCCCATGAGCAGTTCTTC	CASSGPGLVIPHEQFF